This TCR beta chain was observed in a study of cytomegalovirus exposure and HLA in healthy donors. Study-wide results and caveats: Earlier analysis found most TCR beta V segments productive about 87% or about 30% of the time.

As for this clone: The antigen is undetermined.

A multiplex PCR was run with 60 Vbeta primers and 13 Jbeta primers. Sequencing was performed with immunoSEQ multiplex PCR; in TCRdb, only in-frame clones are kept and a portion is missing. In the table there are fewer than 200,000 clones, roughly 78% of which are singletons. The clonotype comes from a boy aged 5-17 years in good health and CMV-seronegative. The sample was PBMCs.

The CDR3 bases are TGTGCCAGCAGCTTAGCACCAGCGGGAGGGCATGACGAGCAGTACTTC. It encodes CASSLAPAGGHDEQYF. The genes are TRBV7-6 and TRBJ2-7, with 10 bases identical to TRBD2. Germline CDR1 SGHVS, CDR2 FNYEAQ. The ends lost 0 bases at V and 5 bases at J; junction bases unmatched: 7. The CDR3 length is 16 residues.